The present T cell receptor (beta chain) was sequenced within a study of response to subunit inactivated influenza vaccine. The trim removed 3 bases at V and 3 bases at J, leaving 5 bases unmatched. This CDR3 comprises 15 residues. The germline gives CDR1 SGHTA, CDR2 FQGNSA. Findings and limits, study-wide: It was suggested by the authors that few new T cells are recruited by each seasonal influenza vaccination.

TCRdb analysed the RT-PCR reads with MiXCR anew, one entry per CDR3 protein. The table has more than 700,000 distinct CDR3 sequences, over 20% seen once. In the case of this clonotype: Its antigen is not known.

This receptor was taken from a man aged 50-60 years who received an inactivated influenza vaccine. This chain joins TRBV7-2 and TRBJ2-3, with 8 bases matching TRBD1. This specimen was PBMCs from blood, taken around 5 days after vaccination. The CDR3: CASSFRTGKTDTQYF. CDR3 coding DNA: TGTGCCAGCAGCTTCCGGACAGGGAAAACAGATACGCAGTATTTT. Combining the CDR3 with reference TRBV7-2 and TRBJ2-3 gives the whole variable domain GAGVSQSPSNKVTEKGKDVELRCDPISGHTALYWYRQSLGQGLEFLIYFQGNSAPDKSGLPSDRFSAERTGGSVSTLTIQRTQQEDSAVYLCASSFRTGKTDTQYFGPGTRLTVL.